The rows below give T cell receptor beta chains drawn from one sample of a study of cytomegalovirus exposure and HLA in healthy donors. Using immunoSEQ multiplex PCR, the repertoire was profiled, and TCRdb retains in-frame clones only, with some absent. The sample shows roughly 170,000 clones, around 75% of them seen only once. The specimen was PBMCs. Receptor source: a female donor in good health and CMV-seronegative. Each CDR3 is given with its conserved first and last residue. Each record gives: clone size, D gene, V gene, J gene, CDR3 DNA, CDR3 protein. The D gene is left open where the match is weak. The size field is filled for only some rows; it gives once, few, many or a size class.

abundance: once; d_gene: .; v_gene: TRBV5-8; j_gene: TRBJ1-1; CDR3nt: TGTGCCAGCAGCTTGTTTGTGACACAACTGAACACTGAAGCTTTCTTT; CDR3aa: CASSLFVTQLNTEAFF
abundance: .; d_gene: .; v_gene: TRBV4-2; j_gene: TRBJ2-1; CDR3nt: TGTGCCAGCAGCCAAGATGGAAGCTGGGGCCAATCTGAGCAGTTCTTC; CDR3aa: CASSQDGSWGQSEQFF
abundance: .; d_gene: .; v_gene: TRBV6-6; j_gene: TRBJ2-1; CDR3nt: TGTGCCAGCAGAGGAGACTCGGAGCAGTTCTTC; CDR3aa: CASRGDSEQFF
abundance: .; d_gene: .; v_gene: TRBV18; j_gene: TRBJ2-3; CDR3nt: TGTGCCAGCTCACCACGACTAGGCGCGGATACGCAGTATTTT; CDR3aa: CASSPRLGADTQYF
abundance: .; d_gene: TRBD1; v_gene: TRBV7-2; j_gene: TRBJ1-3; CDR3nt: TGTGCCAGCAGCCGGACAGGGGAGGGAAACACCATATATTTT; CDR3aa: CASSRTGEGNTIYF
abundance: .; d_gene: TRBD2; v_gene: TRBV28; j_gene: TRBJ2-5; CDR3nt: TGTGCCAGCAGGACTAGCGGGGGTCGGGGGGAGACCCAGTACTTC; CDR3aa: CASRTSGGRGETQYF
abundance: once; d_gene: .; v_gene: TRBV5-4; j_gene: TRBJ2-7; CDR3nt: TGTGCCAGCAGCAGGGGGTCCTACGAGCAGTACTTC; CDR3aa: CASSRGSYEQYF
abundance: .; d_gene: TRBD2; v_gene: TRBV11-3; j_gene: TRBJ2-5; CDR3nt: TGTGCCAGCAGCTTGTTGGGCGGGGGGAACCAAGAGACCCAGTACTTC; CDR3aa: CASSLLGGGNQETQYF
abundance: .; d_gene: .; v_gene: TRBV7-2; j_gene: TRBJ2-7; CDR3nt: TGTGCCAGCAGCTTATTGGGGGGGGCAGACCCCGAGCAGTACTTC; CDR3aa: CASSLLGGADPEQYF
abundance: .; d_gene: TRBD2; v_gene: TRBV7-3; j_gene: TRBJ2-1; CDR3nt: TGTGCCAGCAGCTTAACCGGGACTAGCGGGAGTAATGAGCAGTTCTTC; CDR3aa: CASSLTGTSGSNEQFF
abundance: .; d_gene: TRBD1; v_gene: TRBV9; j_gene: TRBJ2-2; CDR3nt: TGTGCCAGCAGCCCCCGGGACAGGAACACCGGGGAGCTGTTTTTT; CDR3aa: CASSPRDRNTGELFF
abundance: .; d_gene: .; v_gene: TRBV7-9; j_gene: TRBJ2-1; CDR3nt: TGTGCCAGCAACACGGGCCCAGGGTCTACATATGAGCAGTTCTTC; CDR3aa: CASNTGPGSTYEQFF
abundance: .; d_gene: .; v_gene: TRBV27; j_gene: TRBJ2-1; CDR3nt: TGTGCCAGTCATCCCGGCAGGGGTAAAGGTGAGCAGTTCTTC; CDR3aa: CASHPGRGKGEQFF
abundance: few; d_gene: TRBD1; v_gene: TRBV6-5; j_gene: TRBJ2-5; CDR3nt: TGTGCCAGCAGTTACGGACAGGGGTACCAAGAGACCCAGTACTTC; CDR3aa: CASSYGQGYQETQYF
abundance: .; d_gene: TRBD2; v_gene: TRBV2; j_gene: TRBJ2-1; CDR3nt: TGTGCCAGCAGTGAAAGGCTGACTAGCGGGAGTAGTGAGCAGTTCTTC; CDR3aa: CASSERLTSGSSEQFF
abundance: .; d_gene: .; v_gene: TRBV2; j_gene: TRBJ1-6; CDR3nt: TGTGCCAGCAGGATATCCGCGGGGGCGAGGGATTCACCCCTCCACTTT; CDR3aa: CASRISAGARDSPLHF
abundance: .; d_gene: .; v_gene: TRBV5-6; j_gene: TRBJ2-5; CDR3nt: TGTGCCAGCAGCTTTTCTGGGACTGTCGAAGAGACCCAGTACTTC; CDR3aa: CASSFSGTVEETQYF
abundance: .; d_gene: TRBD1; v_gene: TRBV7-2; j_gene: TRBJ1-2; CDR3nt: TGTGCCAGCAGCTTAGGGGACAGAAATGGCTACACCTTC; CDR3aa: CASSLGDRNGYTF
abundance: .; d_gene: .; v_gene: TRBV19; j_gene: TRBJ2-1; CDR3nt: TGTGCCAGTAGTCCGTCTAGAAGCAATGAGCAGTTCTTC; CDR3aa: CASSPSRSNEQFF
abundance: .; d_gene: .; v_gene: TRBV4-3; j_gene: TRBJ2-1; CDR3nt: TGCGCCAGCAGCCAAGAGCGGGGGCAGTCAAGGGATGAGCAGTTCTTC; CDR3aa: CASSQERGQSRDEQFF
abundance: once; d_gene: TRBD1; v_gene: TRBV5-5; j_gene: TRBJ1-5; CDR3nt: TGTGCCAGCAGCTACTACGGGACAGATAGCAATCAGCCCCAGCATTTT; CDR3aa: CASSYYGTDSNQPQHF
abundance: few; d_gene: TRBD1; v_gene: TRBV29-1; j_gene: TRBJ2-3; CDR3nt: TGCAGCGTTGTAGAACGGACAGGCCCAGTCACGGATACGCAGTATTTT; CDR3aa: CSVVERTGPVTDTQYF
abundance: few; d_gene: .; v_gene: TRBV6-5; j_gene: TRBJ1-1; CDR3nt: TGTGCCAGCAGTTACTTGGCAGGAACTTTCTTT; CDR3aa: CASSYLAGTFF
abundance: .; d_gene: TRBD2; v_gene: TRBV14; j_gene: TRBJ2-1; CDR3nt: TGTGCCAGCAGCCAAGTGACTAGCGGACGCTCCTACAATGAGCAGTTCTTC; CDR3aa: CASSQVTSGRSYNEQFF
abundance: .; d_gene: TRBD2; v_gene: TRBV4-3; j_gene: TRBJ2-7; CDR3nt: TGCGCCAGCAGCCAAGACCGGAGCGGGGGGCCTCAGGAGCAGTACTTC; CDR3aa: CASSQDRSGGPQEQYF
abundance: .; d_gene: TRBD1; v_gene: TRBV18; j_gene: TRBJ1-2; CDR3nt: TGTGCCAGCTCACCAAGGACAGGGGACGGCTACACCTTC; CDR3aa: CASSPRTGDGYTF
abundance: .; d_gene: TRBD1; v_gene: TRBV7-8; j_gene: TRBJ1-2; CDR3nt: TGTGCCAGCAGCGACAACAGGGGCACAGCTAACTATGGCTACACCTTC; CDR3aa: CASSDNRGTANYGYTF
abundance: .; d_gene: TRBD1; v_gene: TRBV6-5; j_gene: TRBJ1-1; CDR3nt: TGTGCCAGACTAGCCGGGACAGACAACACTGAAGCTTTCTTT; CDR3aa: CARLAGTDNTEAFF
abundance: .; d_gene: TRBD2; v_gene: TRBV7-9; j_gene: TRBJ2-1; CDR3nt: TGTGCCAGCAGCTCCACAGCGGGGGAGACCTACAATGAGCAGTTCTTC; CDR3aa: CASSSTAGETYNEQFF